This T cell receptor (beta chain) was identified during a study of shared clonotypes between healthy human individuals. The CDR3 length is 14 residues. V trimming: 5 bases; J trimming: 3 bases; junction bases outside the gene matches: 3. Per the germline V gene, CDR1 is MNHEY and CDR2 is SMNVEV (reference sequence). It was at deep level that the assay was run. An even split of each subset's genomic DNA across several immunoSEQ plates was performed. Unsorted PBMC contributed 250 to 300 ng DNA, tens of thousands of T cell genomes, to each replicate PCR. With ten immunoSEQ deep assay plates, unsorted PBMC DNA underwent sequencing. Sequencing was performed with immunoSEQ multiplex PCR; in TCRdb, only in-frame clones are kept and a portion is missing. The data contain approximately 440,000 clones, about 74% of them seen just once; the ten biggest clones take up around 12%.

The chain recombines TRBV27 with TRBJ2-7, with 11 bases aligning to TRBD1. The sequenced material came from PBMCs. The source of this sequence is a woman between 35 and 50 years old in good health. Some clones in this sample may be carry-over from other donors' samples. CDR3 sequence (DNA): TGTGCCAGCAGTACCGGGACAGGGGGCTACGAGCAGTACTTC. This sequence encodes CASSTGTGGYEQYF.